This TCR beta chain was found in a study of technical replicates of blood from a few donors. TCRdb's table, derived via immunoSEQ multiplex PCR, lists solely in-frame clones and lacks some. The data contain 60,000 to 85,000 clones, roughly 90% of them singletons. Trimming took 4 bases from V and 4 from J, leaving 13 bases between them. The CDR3 length is 13 residues. The germline V gene encodes CDR1 GTSNPN and CDR2 SVGIG (reference sequence). The origin of this receptor is a human donor in good health. The V gene is TRBV30, the J gene TRBJ1-2; D gene ambiguous. Sequenced material: T cells isolated from PBMCs. The CDR3 DNA reads as TGTGCCTGGATTAAATCCCTCCCCTATGGCTACACCTTC. Residues: CAWIKSLPYGYTF.